This T cell receptor (beta chain) was sequenced during a study of blood T cell repertoires in COVID-19. Generated by immunoSEQ multiplex PCR, the TCRdb table keeps only in-frame clones and is missing some. The data contain about 280,000 clones, approximately 84% of them singletons. J was trimmed by 5 bases and V by 5 bases; bases with no gene match: 4. Germline V gene sequence: CDR1 MNHNY, CDR2 SVGAGI (reference sequence). There are 14 residues in the CDR3. Sequencing used peripheral blood. The sequence was obtained from a woman in her thirties who had recovered from COVID-19. This chain uses TRBV6-6 with TRBJ2-1; 9 bases line up with TRBD2. The CDR3 coding sequence is TGTGCCAGCAGTCCGGGACTAGCTGACAATGAGCAGTTCTTC. Its translation: CASSPGLADNEQFF.